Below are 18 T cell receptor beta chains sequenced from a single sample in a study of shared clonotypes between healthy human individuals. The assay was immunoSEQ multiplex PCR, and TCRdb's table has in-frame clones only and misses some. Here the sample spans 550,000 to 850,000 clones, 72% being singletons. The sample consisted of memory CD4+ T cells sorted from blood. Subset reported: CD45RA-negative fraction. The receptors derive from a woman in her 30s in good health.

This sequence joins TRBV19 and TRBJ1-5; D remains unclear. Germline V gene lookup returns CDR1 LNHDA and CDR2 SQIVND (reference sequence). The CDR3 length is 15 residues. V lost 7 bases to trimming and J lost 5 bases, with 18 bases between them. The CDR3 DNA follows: TGTGCCAGTAACGTGCGGGCCCGGGTAGATCAGCCCCAGCATTTT. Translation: CASNVRARVDQPQHF.

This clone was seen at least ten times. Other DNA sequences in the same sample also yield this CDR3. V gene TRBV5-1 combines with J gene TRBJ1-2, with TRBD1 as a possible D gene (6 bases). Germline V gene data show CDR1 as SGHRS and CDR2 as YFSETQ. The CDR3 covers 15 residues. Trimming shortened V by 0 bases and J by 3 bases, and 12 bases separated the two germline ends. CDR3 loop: CASSLDSQGHYGYTF. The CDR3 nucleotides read TGCGCCAGCAGCTTGGATTCGCAGGGGCACTATGGCTACACCTTC. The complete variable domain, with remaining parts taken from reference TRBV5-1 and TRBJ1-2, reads KAGVTQTPRYLIKTRGQQVTLSCSPISGHRSVSWYQQTPGQGLQFLFEYFSETQRNKGNFPGRFSGRQFSNSRSEMNVSTLELGDSALYLCASSLDSQGHYGYTFGSGTRLTVV.

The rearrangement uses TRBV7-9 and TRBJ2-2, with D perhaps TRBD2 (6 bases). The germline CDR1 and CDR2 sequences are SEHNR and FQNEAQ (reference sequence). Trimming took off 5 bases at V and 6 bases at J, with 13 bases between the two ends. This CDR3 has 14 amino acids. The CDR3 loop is CASSAPTRPGELFF. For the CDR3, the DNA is TGTGCCAGCAGCGCACCGACTAGACCCGGGGAGCTGTTTTTT. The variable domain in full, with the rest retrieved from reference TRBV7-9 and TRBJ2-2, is DTGVSQNPRHKITKRGQNVTFRCDPISEHNRLYWYRQTLGQGPEFLTYFQNEAQLEKSRLLSDRFSAERPKGSFSTLEIQRTEQGDSAMYLCASSAPTRPGELFFGEGSRLTVL.

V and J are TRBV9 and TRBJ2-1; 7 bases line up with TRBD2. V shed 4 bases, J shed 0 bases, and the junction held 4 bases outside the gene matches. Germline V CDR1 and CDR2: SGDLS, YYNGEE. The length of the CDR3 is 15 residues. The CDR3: CASSLLAGSYNEQFF. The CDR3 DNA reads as TGTGCCAGCAGCTTGTTAGCGGGCTCCTACAATGAGCAGTTCTTC.

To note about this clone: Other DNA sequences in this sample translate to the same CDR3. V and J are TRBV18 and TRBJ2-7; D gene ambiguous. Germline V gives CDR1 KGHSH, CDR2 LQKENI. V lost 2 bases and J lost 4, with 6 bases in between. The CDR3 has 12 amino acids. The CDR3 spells CASSPSRYEQYF. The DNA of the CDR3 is TGTGCCAGCTCACCATCGAGATACGAGCAGTACTTC.

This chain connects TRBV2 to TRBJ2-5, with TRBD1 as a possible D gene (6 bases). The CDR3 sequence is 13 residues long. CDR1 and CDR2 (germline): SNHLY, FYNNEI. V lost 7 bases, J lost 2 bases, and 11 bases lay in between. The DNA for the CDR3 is TGTGCCAGCATCAGGGGCACGCAAGAGACCCAGTACTTC. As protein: CASIRGTQETQYF.

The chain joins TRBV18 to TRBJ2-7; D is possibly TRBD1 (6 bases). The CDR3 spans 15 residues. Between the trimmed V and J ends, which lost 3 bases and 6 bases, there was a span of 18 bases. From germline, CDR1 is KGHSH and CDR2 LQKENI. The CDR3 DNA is TGTGCCAGCTCACCTATAGACAGGACAAGGGGCGAGCAGTACTTC. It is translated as CASSPIDRTRGEQYF.

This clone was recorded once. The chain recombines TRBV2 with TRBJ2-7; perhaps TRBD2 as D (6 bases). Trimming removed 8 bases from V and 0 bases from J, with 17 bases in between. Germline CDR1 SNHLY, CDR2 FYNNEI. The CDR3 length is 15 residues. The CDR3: CASGGKGRSSYEQYF. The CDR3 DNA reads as TGTGCCAGCGGTGGCAAGGGGAGGAGCTCCTACGAGCAGTACTTC. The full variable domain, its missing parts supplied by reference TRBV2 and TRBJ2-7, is EPEVTQTPSHQVTQMGQEVILRCVPISNHLYFYWYRQILGQKVEFLVSFYNNEISEKSEIFDDQFSVERPDGSNFTLKIRSTKLEDSAMYFCASGGKGRSSYEQYFGPGTRLTVT.

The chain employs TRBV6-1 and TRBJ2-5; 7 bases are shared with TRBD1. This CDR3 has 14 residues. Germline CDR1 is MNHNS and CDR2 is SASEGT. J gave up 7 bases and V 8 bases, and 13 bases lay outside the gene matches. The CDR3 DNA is TGTGCCAGCCTCCGGACAGGTGGTATTGGGACCCAGTACTTC. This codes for CASLRTGGIGTQYF.

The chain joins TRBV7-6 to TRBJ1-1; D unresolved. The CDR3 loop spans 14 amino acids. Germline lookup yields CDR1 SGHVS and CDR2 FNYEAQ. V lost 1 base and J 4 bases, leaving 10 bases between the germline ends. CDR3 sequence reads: CASSLVTVGTEAFF. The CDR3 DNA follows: TGTGCCAGCAGCTTAGTCACCGTGGGCACTGAAGCTTTCTTT.

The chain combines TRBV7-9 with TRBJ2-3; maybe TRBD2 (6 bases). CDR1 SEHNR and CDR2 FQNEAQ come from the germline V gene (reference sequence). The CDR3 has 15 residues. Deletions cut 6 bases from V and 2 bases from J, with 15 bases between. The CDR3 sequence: CASSARDLYTDTQYF. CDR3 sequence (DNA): TGTGCCAGCAGTGCCCGGGACTTATACACAGATACGCAGTATTTT.

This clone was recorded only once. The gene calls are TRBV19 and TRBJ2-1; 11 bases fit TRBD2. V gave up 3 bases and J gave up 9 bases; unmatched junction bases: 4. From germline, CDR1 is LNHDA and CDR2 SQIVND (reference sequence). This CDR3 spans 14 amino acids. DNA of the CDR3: TGTGCCAGTAGTATTTGGCTAGCGGGAGGTGAGCAGTTCTTC. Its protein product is CASSIWLAGGEQFF.

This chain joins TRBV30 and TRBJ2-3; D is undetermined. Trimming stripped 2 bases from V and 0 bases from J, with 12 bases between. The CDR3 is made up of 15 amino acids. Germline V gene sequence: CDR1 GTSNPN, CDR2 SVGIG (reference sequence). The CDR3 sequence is CAWSSSGASTDTQYF. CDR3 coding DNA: TGTGCCTGGAGTTCTAGTGGCGCCAGCACAGATACGCAGTATTTT.

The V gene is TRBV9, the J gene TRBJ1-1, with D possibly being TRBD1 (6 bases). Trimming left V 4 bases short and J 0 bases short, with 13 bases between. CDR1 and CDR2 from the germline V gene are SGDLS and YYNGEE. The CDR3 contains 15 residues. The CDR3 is CASSPGGQMNTEAFF. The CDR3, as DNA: TGTGCCAGCAGCCCCGGAGGACAGATGAACACTGAAGCTTTCTTT.

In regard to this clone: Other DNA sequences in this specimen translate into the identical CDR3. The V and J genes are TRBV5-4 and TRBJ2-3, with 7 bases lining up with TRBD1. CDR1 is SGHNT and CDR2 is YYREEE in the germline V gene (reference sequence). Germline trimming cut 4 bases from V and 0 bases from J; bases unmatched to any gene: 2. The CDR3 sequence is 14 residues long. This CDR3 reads CASSRRGSTDTQYF. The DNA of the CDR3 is TGTGCCAGCAGCCGCAGGGGGAGCACAGATACGCAGTATTTT.

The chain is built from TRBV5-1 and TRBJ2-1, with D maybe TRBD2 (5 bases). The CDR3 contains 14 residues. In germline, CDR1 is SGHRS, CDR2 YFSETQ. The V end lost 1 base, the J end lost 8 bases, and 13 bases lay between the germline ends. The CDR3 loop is CASSLTGIWDEQFF. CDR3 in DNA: TGCGCCAGCAGCTTGACGGGGATTTGGGATGAGCAGTTCTTC. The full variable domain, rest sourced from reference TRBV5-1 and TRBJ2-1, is KAGVTQTPRYLIKTRGQQVTLSCSPISGHRSVSWYQQTPGQGLQFLFEYFSETQRNKGNFPGRFSGRQFSNSRSEMNVSTLELGDSALYLCASSLTGIWDEQFFGPGTRLTVL.

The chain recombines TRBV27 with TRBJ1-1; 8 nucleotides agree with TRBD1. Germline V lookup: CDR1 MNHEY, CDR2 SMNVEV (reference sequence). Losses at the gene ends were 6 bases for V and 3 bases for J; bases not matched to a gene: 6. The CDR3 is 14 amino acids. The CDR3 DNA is TGTGCCAGCAGGTACTACAGGGGGGACACTGAAGCTTTCTTT. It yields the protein CASRYYRGDTEAFF.

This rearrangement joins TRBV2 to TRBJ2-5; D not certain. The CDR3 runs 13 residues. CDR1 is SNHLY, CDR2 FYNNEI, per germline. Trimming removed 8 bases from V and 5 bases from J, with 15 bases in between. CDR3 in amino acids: CASQSLVYETQYF. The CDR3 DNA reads TGTGCCAGCCAATCCCTGGTTTATGAGACCCAGTACTTC.